A single sample is the source of the 9 T cell receptor beta chains below, sequenced in a study of T-cell memory formation after mild COVID-19 (dated by TCRdb to 2020 to 2022). Library preparation employed 5' RACE. Sequencing instrument: Illumina NovaSeq 6000. TCRdb reprocessed the public reads (quality trimming at Q25 with fastp, clone calling with MiXCR) and kept in-frame beta chains. Each record represents a unique CDR3 protein, reported with the most common genes and DNA among its rows. This sample comprises hundreds of thousands of distinct CDR3 sequences, less than 25% of them detected only once. The top ten constitute 8.5% to 10% of the sample. The sequencing input was PBMCs or a T cell subset sorted from them (not recorded which). The receptors come from an adult woman who had mild COVID-19 (a few samples of this study predate the infection). The sample titles of this study are shuffled in the database, so cell type and time point are left out; the donor was told from shared clones.

This chain joins TRBV30 and TRBJ2-1; a possible D gene is TRBD1 (5 bases). This CDR3 contains 13 residues. CDR1 is GTSNPN, CDR2 SVGIG, per germline (reference sequence). Between the trimmed V and J ends, which lost 5 bases and 6 bases, there was a span of 14 bases. The DNA of the CDR3 is TGTGCCTGGCGGTTATTAGGGGTCAATGAGCAGTTCTTC. Encoded protein: CAWRLLGVNEQFF.

In its sample, this clonotype was seen once. The V gene is TRBV12-3 or TRBV12-4, the J gene TRBJ2-7; 10 bases agree with TRBD2. V dropped 4 bases and J dropped 5; count of bases not matched to a gene: 8. This CDR3 comprises 15 residues. CDR3 sequence reads: CASSSGASGSHEQYF. The CDR3 nucleotides read TGTGCCAGCAGTTCTGGGGCTAGCGGGAGCCACGAGCAGTACTTC.

This sequence joins TRBV5-1 and TRBJ2-1; no firm D call. Germline assignment: CDR1 SGHRS and CDR2 YFSETQ. The V and J ends lost 4 bases and 0 bases respectively, with 8 bases between them. There are 14 residues in the CDR3. The DNA of the CDR3 is TGCGCCAGCAGCCAAGGTGGCTCCTACAATGAGCAGTTCTTC. Protein sequence: CASSQGGSYNEQFF.

The sample holds one count of this clonotype. The chain combines TRBV6-6 with TRBJ2-1; 11 positions agree with TRBD2. CDR1 and CDR2 from the germline V gene are MNHNY and SVGAGI (reference sequence). V trimming: 2 bases; J trimming: 8 bases; junction bases outside the gene matches: 5. This CDR3 comprises 15 residues. In DNA, the CDR3 is TGTGCCAGCAGTTACGCCCTAGCGGGGGGCCATGAGCAGTTCTTC. This sequence encodes CASSYALAGGHEQFF.

The genes are TRBV5-1 and TRBJ1-2, with no clear D. Germline CDR1 SGHRS, CDR2 YFSETQ. The CDR3 runs 14 residues. Trimming took 0 bases from V and 1 from J, leaving 7 bases between them. CDR3 region: CASSLEFGNYGYTF. CDR3 sequence (DNA): TGCGCCAGCAGCTTGGAGTTTGGTAACTATGGCTACACCTTC.

The chain employs TRBV7-3 and TRBJ2-2, with 8 nucleotides matching TRBD2. V shed 1 base, J shed 6 bases, and the junction held 4 bases outside the gene matches. The CDR3 spans 15 residues. Looked up from germline, CDR1 is SGHTA and CDR2 is FQGTGA. Written as DNA, the CDR3 is TGTGCCAGCAGCTTAAGCGGGGGGCGTCCCGGGGAGCTGTTTTTT. As protein: CASSLSGGRPGELFF.

For this clonotype: A junction boundary mismatches the germline segment, possibly from a read error. The rearrangement links TRBV5-1 to TRBJ2-1, with 9 bases identical to TRBD2. The CDR3 length is 15 residues. Germline CDR1 and CDR2: SGHRS and YFSETQ. CDR3 protein: CAISLGASGAHEQFF. DNA of the CDR3: TGCGCCATCAGCTTGGGGGCTAGCGGGGCGCATGAGCAGTTCTTC.

The rearrangement joins TRBV5-1 to TRBJ2-4; 11 bases are shared with TRBD2. Germline V gene sequence: CDR1 SGHRS, CDR2 YFSETQ. The CDR3 is 15 residues long. V shed 4 bases, J shed 0 bases, and the junction held 0 bases outside the gene matches. Here the CDR3 DNA reads TGCGCCAGCAGCGGACTAGCGGGAGCCAAAAACATTCAGTACTTC. Translation: CASSGLAGAKNIQYF.

This clonotype was observed a handful of times. The gene calls are TRBV12-3 or TRBV12-4 and TRBJ2-3; D may be TRBD2 (6 bases). The CDR3 spans 17 residues. With 6 bases removed from V and 5 bases from J, the gap between germline ends came to 24 bases. The CDR3 reads CASSREAGSVGKDTQYF. The CDR3 DNA sequence: TGTGCCAGCAGCCGAGAAGCCGGGAGCGTAGGTAAAGATACGCAGTATTTT.